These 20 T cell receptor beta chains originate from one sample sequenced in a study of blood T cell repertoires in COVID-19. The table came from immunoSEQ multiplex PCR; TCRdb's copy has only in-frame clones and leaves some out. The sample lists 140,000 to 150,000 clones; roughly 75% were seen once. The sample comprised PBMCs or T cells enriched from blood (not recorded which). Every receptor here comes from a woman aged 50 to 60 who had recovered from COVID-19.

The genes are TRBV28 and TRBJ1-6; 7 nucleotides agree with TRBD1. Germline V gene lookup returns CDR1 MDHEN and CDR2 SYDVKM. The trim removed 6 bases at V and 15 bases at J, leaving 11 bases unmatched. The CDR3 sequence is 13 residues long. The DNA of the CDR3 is TGTGCCAGCAGCCCTGGGGACAGCCCGAGCCTCCACTTT. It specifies CASSPGDSPSLHF.

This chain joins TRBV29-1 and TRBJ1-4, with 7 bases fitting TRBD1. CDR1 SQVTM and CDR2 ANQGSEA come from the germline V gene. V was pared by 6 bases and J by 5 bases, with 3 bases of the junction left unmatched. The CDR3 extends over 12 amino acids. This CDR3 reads CSVVTGNEKLFF. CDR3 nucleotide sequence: TGCAGCGTAGTGACAGGGAATGAAAAACTGTTTTTT. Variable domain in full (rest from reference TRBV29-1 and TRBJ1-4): SAVISQKPSRDICQRGTSLTIQCQVDSQVTMMFWYRQQPGQSLTLIATANQGSEATYESGFVIDKFPISRPNLTFSTLTVSNMSPEDSSIYLCSVVTGNEKLFFGSGTQLSVL.

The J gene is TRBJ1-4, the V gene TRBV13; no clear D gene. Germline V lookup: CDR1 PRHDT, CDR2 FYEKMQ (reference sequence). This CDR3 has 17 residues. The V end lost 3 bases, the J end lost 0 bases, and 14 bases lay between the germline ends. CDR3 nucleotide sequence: TGTGCCAGCAGCTTGGGCGACCCGTTTGCAACTAATGAAAAACTGTTTTTT. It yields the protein CASSLGDPFATNEKLFF. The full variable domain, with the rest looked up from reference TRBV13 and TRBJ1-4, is AAGVIQSPRHLIKEKRETATLKCYPIPRHDTVYWYQQGPGQDPQFLISFYEKMQSDKGSIPDRFSAQQFSDYHSELNMSSLELGDSALYFCASSLGDPFATNEKLFFGSGTQLSVL.

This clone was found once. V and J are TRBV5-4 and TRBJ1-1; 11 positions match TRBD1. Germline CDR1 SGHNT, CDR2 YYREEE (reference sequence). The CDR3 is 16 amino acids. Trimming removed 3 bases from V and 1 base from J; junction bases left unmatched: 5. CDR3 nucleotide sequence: TGTGCCAGCAGCTCCTCCGGGACAGGGGGGAACACTGAAGCTTTCTTT. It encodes CASSSSGTGGNTEAFF.

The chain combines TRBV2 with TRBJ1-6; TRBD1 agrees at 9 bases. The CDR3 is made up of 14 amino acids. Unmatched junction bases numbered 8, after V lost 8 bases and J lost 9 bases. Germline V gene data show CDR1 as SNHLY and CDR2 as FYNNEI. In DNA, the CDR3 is TGTGCCAGCGTGAGGGACAGGGAACTTTCACCCCTCCACTTT. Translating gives CASVRDRELSPLHF.

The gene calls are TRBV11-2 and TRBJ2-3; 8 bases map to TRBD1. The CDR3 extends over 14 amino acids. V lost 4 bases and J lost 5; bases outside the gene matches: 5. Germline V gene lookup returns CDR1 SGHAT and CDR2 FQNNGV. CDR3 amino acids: CASSSRTGIDTQYF. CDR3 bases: TGTGCCAGCAGCTCGAGGACAGGGATAGATACGCAGTATTTT.

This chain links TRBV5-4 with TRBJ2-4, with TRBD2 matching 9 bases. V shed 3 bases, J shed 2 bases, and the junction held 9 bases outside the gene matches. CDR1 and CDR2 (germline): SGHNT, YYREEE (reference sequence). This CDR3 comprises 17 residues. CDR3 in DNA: TGTGCCAGCAGCTCTAGAGTAGCGGGGGCTTCCAAAAACATTCAGTACTTC. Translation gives CASSSRVAGASKNIQYF.

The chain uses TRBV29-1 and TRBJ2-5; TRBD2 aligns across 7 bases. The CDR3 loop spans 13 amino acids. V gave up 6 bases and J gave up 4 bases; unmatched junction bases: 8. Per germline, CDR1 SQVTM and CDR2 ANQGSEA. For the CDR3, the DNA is TGCAGCGTAAACGGGGGGAAAGCAGAGACCCAGTACTTC. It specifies CSVNGGKAETQYF.

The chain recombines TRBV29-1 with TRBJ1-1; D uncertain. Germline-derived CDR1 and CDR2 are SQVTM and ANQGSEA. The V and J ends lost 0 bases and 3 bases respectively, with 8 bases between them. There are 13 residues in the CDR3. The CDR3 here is CSVEDIGDTEAFF. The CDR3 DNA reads TGCAGCGTTGAAGATATAGGAGACACTGAAGCTTTCTTT.

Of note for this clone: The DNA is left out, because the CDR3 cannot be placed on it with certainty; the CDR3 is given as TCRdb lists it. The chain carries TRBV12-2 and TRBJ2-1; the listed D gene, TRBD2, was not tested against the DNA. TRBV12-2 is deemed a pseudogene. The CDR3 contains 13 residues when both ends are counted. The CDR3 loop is CASRFGGGNEQFF.

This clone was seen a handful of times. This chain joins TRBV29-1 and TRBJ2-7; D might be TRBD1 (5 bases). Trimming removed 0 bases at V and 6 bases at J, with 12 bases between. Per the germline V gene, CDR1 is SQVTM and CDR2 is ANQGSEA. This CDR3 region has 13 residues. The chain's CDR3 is CSVEDWQGGEQYF. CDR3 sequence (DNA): TGCAGCGTTGAAGATTGGCAGGGCGGCGAGCAGTACTTC.

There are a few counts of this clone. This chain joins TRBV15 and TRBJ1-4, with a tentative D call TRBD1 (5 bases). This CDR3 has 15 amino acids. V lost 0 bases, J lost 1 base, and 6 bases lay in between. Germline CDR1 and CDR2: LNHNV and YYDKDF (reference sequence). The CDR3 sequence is CATSRDQGTNEKLFF. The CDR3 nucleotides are TGTGCCACCAGCAGAGACCAGGGAACTAATGAAAAACTGTTTTTT.

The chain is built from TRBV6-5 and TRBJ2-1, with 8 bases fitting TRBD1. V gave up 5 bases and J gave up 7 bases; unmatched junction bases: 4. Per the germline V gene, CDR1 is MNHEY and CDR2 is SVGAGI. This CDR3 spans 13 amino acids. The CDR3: CASSPGGQNEQFF. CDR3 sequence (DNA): TGTGCCAGCAGTCCAGGGGGCCAAAATGAGCAGTTCTTC.

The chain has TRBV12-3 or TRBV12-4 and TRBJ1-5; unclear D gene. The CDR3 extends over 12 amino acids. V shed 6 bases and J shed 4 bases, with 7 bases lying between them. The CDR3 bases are TGTGCCAGCAGCTATCTAAATCAGCCCCAGCATTTT. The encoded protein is CASSYLNQPQHF.

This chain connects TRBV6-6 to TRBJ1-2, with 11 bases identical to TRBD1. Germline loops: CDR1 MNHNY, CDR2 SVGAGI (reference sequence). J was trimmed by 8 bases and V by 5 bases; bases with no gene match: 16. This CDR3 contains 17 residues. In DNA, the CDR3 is TGTGCCAGCAGTCCCCGGACAGGGGGCGCTTTCTGGGACGGCTACACCTTC. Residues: CASSPRTGGAFWDGYTF.

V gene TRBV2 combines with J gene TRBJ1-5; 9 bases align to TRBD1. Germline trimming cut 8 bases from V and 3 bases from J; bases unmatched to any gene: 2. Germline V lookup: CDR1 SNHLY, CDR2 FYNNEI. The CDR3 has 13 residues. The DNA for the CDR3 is TGTGCCAGCCGGGACAGGGACAATCAGCCCCAGCATTTT. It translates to CASRDRDNQPQHF.

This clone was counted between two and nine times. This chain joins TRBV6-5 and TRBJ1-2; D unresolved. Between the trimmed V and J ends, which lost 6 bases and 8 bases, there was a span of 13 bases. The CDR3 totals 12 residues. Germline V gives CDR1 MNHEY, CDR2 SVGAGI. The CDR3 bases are TGTGCCAGCAGGGATCGGGTTCGAGGCTACACCTTC. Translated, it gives CASRDRVRGYTF.

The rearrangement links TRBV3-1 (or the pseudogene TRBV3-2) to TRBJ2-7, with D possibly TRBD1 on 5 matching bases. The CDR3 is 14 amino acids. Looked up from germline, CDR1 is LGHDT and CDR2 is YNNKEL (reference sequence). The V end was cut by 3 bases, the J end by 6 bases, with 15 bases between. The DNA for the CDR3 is TGTGCCAGCAGCCAGGGCAGGGTAGTCTCCGAGCAGTACTTC. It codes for CASSQGRVVSEQYF.

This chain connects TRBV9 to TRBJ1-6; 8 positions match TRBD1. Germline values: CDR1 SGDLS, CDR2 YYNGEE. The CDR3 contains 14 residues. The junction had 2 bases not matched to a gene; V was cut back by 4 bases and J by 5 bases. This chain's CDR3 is CASSLTGDNSPLHF. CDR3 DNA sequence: TGTGCCAGCAGCCTGACAGGGGATAATTCACCCCTCCACTTT.

The CDR3 spells CASSPLAPVSRGSGANVLTF. CDR3 sequence (DNA): TGTGCCAGCTCACCCCTCGCTCCCGTTTCCCGAGGCTCTGGGGCCAACGTCCTGACTTTC. V and J are TRBV18 and TRBJ2-6; the D is unclear. The CDR3 totals 20 residues. V dropped 3 bases and J dropped 0 bases, with 21 bases sitting between them. Germline CDR1 KGHSH, CDR2 LQKENI.